The rows below give T cell receptor beta chains drawn from one sample of a study of Graves' ophthalmopathy and Graves' hyperthyroidism. A single record per CDR3 protein comes from TCRdb applying MiXCR to the multiplex PCR reads. The table has almost 400,000 distinct CDR3 sequences, about a sixth seen once; the top ten hold 1.6%. The sample taken for sequencing was peripheral blood. These receptors were taken from a woman between 18 and 29 years old with Graves' ophthalmopathy. CDR3s include the opening cysteine and the closing phenylalanine or tryptophan.

v_gene: TRBV6-2/TRBV6-3
CDR3aa: CASSRPGALVEQYF

v_gene: TRBV4-3
CDR3aa: CASSQGWTGVTEAFF

v_gene: TRBV9
CDR3aa: CASSAGQGGQETQYF

v_gene: TRBV7-2
CDR3aa: CASSLARLDTQYF

v_gene: TRBV6-1
CDR3aa: CASLVSLSSGNTIYF

v_gene: TRBV12-5
CDR3aa: CASGLRGETQYF

v_gene: TRBV6-5
CDR3aa: CASSYRIGTAETQYF

v_gene: TRBV20-1
CDR3aa: CSATTGRGSGELFF

v_gene: TRBV27
CDR3aa: CASSLSGRRGETQYF

v_gene: TRBV6-2/TRBV6-3
CDR3aa: CASSKIGTSGAGEHF

v_gene: TRBV6-2/TRBV6-3
CDR3aa: CASSKGAKSGNTIYF